What follows is one TCR beta chain and its context. It lacks a known antigen. Per-base qualities were not stored, and no clone one base away is much larger. Library preparation used the immunoSEQ multiplex PCR assay. For the multiplex PCR, a mixture combining 60 forward primers for TCR Vbeta segments and 13 reverse primers for TCR Jbeta segments was used. The CDR3 region of rearranged TCR beta genes was amplified from genomic DNA with a multiplex PCR assay. On the Illumina HiSeq System, the amplified TCR beta libraries were sequenced as 87-base-pair reads. The original pipeline was this. A later analysis counted tens of millions of unique TCR beta chains across the 670 or so repertoires, and 9.5 million to 11 million of these chains were shared by at least two donors. Raw reads were error-corrected and collapsed into unique sequences with a nearest-neighbor algorithm that merged closely related sequences to remove PCR and sequencing errors. To assign V, D and J gene segments, CDR3 sequences were aligned to IMGT reference sequences. Each retained sequence needed at least a six-nucleotide match to both a V gene segment and a J gene segment. A rearrangement was called productive if the CDR3 had no stop codons and remained in frame with V and J, and every other rearrangement was called non-productive. CDR3 was defined according to IMGT convention as the region running from the second conserved V-encoded cysteine to the conserved J-encoded phenylalanine. The earlier analysis of fewer than 700 of the donors excluded sequences that lacked an unambiguous match to a single V gene segment. An earlier analysis of several hundred of the donors called V segments functional above 56.7% productive rearrangements and segregating when the between-donor standard deviation exceeded 5%. A statistical classification framework was developed to diagnose cytomegalovirus status using the catalog of TCR beta chain sequences. In a later analysis, V and J genes were assigned by comparing TCR nucleotide sequences against IMGT/GENE-DB human TR gene sequences. Using the TCRdist pipeline, a later analysis assigned CDR3 sequences along with most-parsimonious VDJ recombination scenarios. A later analysis defined each TCR beta chain by its CDR3 amino acid sequence plus V-gene family, and excluded reads lacking a unique V-gene family. As a way to deal with suspected cross-contamination and a sequencing artifact, a later analysis dropped 592 nucleotide sequences that were highly shared and had low generation probability. In a later analysis, a clonal expansion index for each public chain was calculated from normalized within-repertoire ranks of inferred template counts. In a later analysis, generation probabilities were computed with a VDJ recombination model fitted to out-of-frame rearrangements, and the resulting probabilities were checked against IGoR. In a later analysis, TCR-TCR, TCR-HLA and TCR-CMV co-occurrence was scored with hypergeometric tests, and a repertoire-size bias correction was applied to TCR pairs. A later analysis estimated false discovery rates by permuting HLA or CMV assignments 20 times. A later analysis grouped co-occurring TCRs with DBSCAN, adding TCRdist sequence similarity when clustering within HLA-allele-positive subsets. For co-occurrence clustering, repertoires with fewer than 30,000 or more than 120,000 public chains were excluded, along with five repertoires with anomalous nucleotide sharing. In its TCRdb copy, this immuneACCESS table keeps in-frame sequences only and misses some clones. Where compared with another copy, unresolved V genes explain less than half of these, and the others have no known cause. The V and J calls and clone size were taken over from that table, and D and trimming were inferred from the DNA. Within this sample are approximately 140,000 clones, with approximately 91% of them counted one time only. The ten largest clones capture around 0.5% of the sample.

In total, 666 healthy bone marrow donors made up the cohort. At the time of sampling, every cohort member was nominally healthy, though immune exposures that went unrecorded were likely present. The donor tested CMV seronegative and was one of the 352 seronegative cohort members. A peripheral blood sample was collected from each donor, and TCR beta sequencing was performed on peripheral blood mononuclear cells. Genomic DNA was extracted from the blood cell samples with the Qiagen DNeasy Blood Extraction Kit. V has 4 bases trimmed and J has 4 bases trimmed; junction bases matching no gene number 3. Counted from cysteine to phenylalanine, this CDR3 has 15 amino acids. Only the CDR3 region is kept as DNA, spanning 45 bases read in frame from base 1. The germline V gene encodes CDR1 SGHNT and CDR2 YENEEA. The data stem from a study of cytomegalovirus exposure and HLA in healthy donors (dated by TCRdb to the late 2010s). Background on the whole study: According to an earlier analysis of 587 of the donors, some 180 million T cells yielded some 110 million unique TCR beta sequences and around 280 Gb of sequence data. All discovery cohort repertoires had been generated using a single sequencing platform. A few DR-DQ haplotypes were treated as single units for association and clustering because of strong linkage in the cohort. The number of donors typed differed by locus, with roughly 620-630 for A, B, C, DRB1 and DQB1, more than 500 for DQA1, approximately 580 for DPA1, and about 450 for DPB1. The study profiled the T cell repertoires of under 700 subjects by immunosequencing and related them to cytomegalovirus serostatus. A later analysis re-analyzed previously published TCR beta repertoires from roughly 600 donors and added high-resolution HLA genotyping to study TCR occurrence patterns. Roughly 300 gigabases of sequencing data and about 92 million unique TCR sequences made up an early release that covered several hundred HLA-typed donors. HLA typing covered class I and class II loci at four-digit resolution. Rather than using new phenotypic data, the later analysis identified candidate immune exposures from TCR beta sequences and from how often those sequences occurred across donors. Genome-wide SNP genotypes for about 55% of the roughly 670 donors were used in a later genetic analysis, which treated that subset as a discovery cohort. Along with the approximately 700-subject first cohort, a separate validation cohort of over a hundred different subjects was used. On average, about 200,000 unique TCR beta nucleotide sequences were sequenced per donor among 398 genotyped donors of the cohort, with about 17% of those sequences being non-productive. In an earlier analysis of more than 550 of the donors, high-throughput TCR beta sequencing was used to judge whether each TCR beta V gene segment behaved as functional or pseudogenic. To predict cytomegalovirus infection status, the study combined high-throughput TCR immunosequencing, statistical association of individual TCRs with disease status, and machine learning. Of the roughly 410 genotyped donors, more than 75% were placed in the genetic ancestry cluster associated with self-reported Caucasian donors. The study aimed to test whether signatures of past pathogen exposure could be identified by cataloging public T cell receptors. Donor age, sex, ethnicity and CMV serostatus were collected together with the repertoire data. Results the study describes overall, beyond this receptor: Compared with equally common non-associated chains, HLA-associated TCR beta chains in a later analysis were more clonally expanded and had lower generation probabilities. In both the original and validation cohorts, the classifier was reported to diagnose cytomegalovirus status with high specificity and sensitivity. CMV serostatus was the only immune exposure information available for the cohort. A further reported finding was that TCR beta sequences accurately predicted the HLA-A and HLA-B alleles for most subjects in the first cohort. Three of the identified cytomegalovirus-associated TCR beta chains were confirmed in vitro to be specific for cytomegalovirus antigens. The sequencing pipeline was judged likely to have produced a cluster of highly shared sequence variants as a technical artifact. According to a later analysis, most CMV-associated TCR beta chains appeared to be HLA-restricted, and the HLA associations seemed to be driven largely by CMV exposure. In a later analysis, several top co-occurrence clusters were reported to appear linked to parvovirus B19, influenza, CMV and Epstein-Barr virus. In an earlier analysis of several hundred of the donors, most TCR beta V segments were observed in productive rearrangements about 87% or about 30% of the time, broadly matching IMGT annotations. A total of 150 to 200 TCR beta chains were listed by the study as associated with cytomegalovirus. Sequencing depth was assumed to be roughly uniform across donors in the presence/absence analyses, though that assumption may not hold. Most TCR sequences were seen in very few donors, while some public TCRs were found in many individuals. In a later analysis, the rate of TCR association differed among HLA loci, with DRB1 alleles having the most associated TCRs and HLA-C alleles having the fewest. V-gene and J-gene trimming of TCR beta chains was associated with a missense DCLRE1C variant in a later genetic analysis, and the association was replicated in an independent cohort. When HLA alleles, especially DR and DQ, strongly co-occurred, attributing TCR associations to individual alleles was difficult. HLA typing was unavailable for some donors at each locus, so association tests used only the typed subset. Correlated functional status among segregating V segments might reflect linkage disequilibrium, but an unknown experimental factor could not be ruled out. Specific HLA alleles were associated with some 15,000 TCR beta sequences at a false discovery rate of 0.05 in a later analysis. A later genetic analysis reported fewer N-insertions in productive TCRs among donors in an Asian-associated ancestry cluster than the roughly 700-donor mean. Because counts were too low, some 17 rarely observed V segments, including chromosome 9 orphons, were excluded from the earlier analysis of 587 of the donors. The cohort was sequenced for TCR beta chains only, and without alpha or paired-chain data the features that could be detected were limited. It was suggested by the authors that the approach could potentially be generalized to other disease states and immunological phenotypes. Some IMGT-functional V segments, including TRBV6-2 and TRBV6-3, could not be told apart with the 87-base-pair reads, so those segments were excluded.

This TCR derives from a woman aged 35 to 49 in good health and CMV-seronegative. The sequence is built from TRBV11-3 and TRBJ2-1, and 11 junctional nucleotides match TRBD2. Sample: PBMCs. CDR3 reads: CASSWGLAVYNEQFF. At the DNA level, the sequence is TGTGCCAGCAGCTGGGGACTAGCGGTATACAATGAGCAGTTCTTC. Reference TRBV11-3 and TRBJ2-1 genes cover what lies past the CDR3, so the full variable domain is EAGVVQSPRYKIIEKKQPVAFWCNPISGHNTLYWYLQNLGQGPELLIRYENEEAVDDSQLPKDRFSAERLKGVDSTLKIQPAELGDSAVYLCASSWGLAVYNEQFFGPGTRLTVL.